This T cell receptor beta chain was retrieved from a study of blood T cell repertoires in COVID-19. Study in general: PBMCs, B-cell-depleted T cells, or T cells were the source of the cDNA or gDNA that made up the material.

The Seattle patients joined while their infection was active and were tracked longitudinally afterward. Per the authors' pipeline: From reference gene primer amplification, estimates of nucleated cell counts were derived. Measured with immunoSEQ multiplex PCR; TCRdb has only the in-frame clones, and not every one. V, J and clone size reflect that table, while D and trimming were determined from the DNA. The repertoire holds approximately 300,000 clones, around 90% seen once, with around 0.97% in the top ten. In germline, CDR1 is KGHSH, CDR2 LQKENI. CDR3 length: 14 residues. Trimming pared 5 bases from V and 4 bases from J, leaving 12 bases between.

The chain is built from TRBV18 and TRBJ1-3, with TRBD1 as a possible D gene (6 bases). The sequence derives from a woman between 35 and 50 years old with COVID-19, enrolled during active disease. Sequences were obtained from peripheral blood. CDR3 in amino acids: CASSYREAGNTIYF. The DNA of the CDR3 is TGTGCCAGCTCATACAGGGAAGCAGGAAACACCATATATTTT.